What follows are 24 T cell receptor beta chains derived from one specimen sequenced in a study of blood T cell repertoires in COVID-19. The data were produced by immunoSEQ multiplex PCR, yet TCRdb's version contains in-frame clones alone and is incomplete. This table holds 120,000 to 150,000 clones, more than 80% found once. Sequencing was done on a sample of peripheral blood. These receptors were taken from a human donor in a cohort sampled during active COVID-19.

The chain couples TRBV5-1 to TRBJ2-2, with TRBD2 matching 13 bases. With V trimmed by 4 bases and J by 3 bases, 6 bases remained unmatched. CDR1 is SGHRS, CDR2 YFSETQ, per germline. This CDR3 comprises 17 residues. The CDR3, as DNA: TGCGCCAGCAGCCGACTAGCGGGGGGCCGGGACACCGGGGAGCTGTTTTTT. Translating it yields CASSRLAGGRDTGELFF. Drawing the rest from reference TRBV5-1 and TRBJ2-2, the complete variable domain is KAGVTQTPRYLIKTRGQQVTLSCSPISGHRSVSWYQQTPGQGLQFLFEYFSETQRNKGNFPGRFSGRQFSNSRSEMNVSTLELGDSALYLCASSRLAGGRDTGELFFGEGSRLTVL.

This clone was picked up a small number of times. J is TRBJ2-3 and V is TRBV6-4, with 7 bases identical to TRBD2. V gave up 7 bases and J gave up 0 bases; unmatched junction bases: 7. Germline V gives CDR1 MRHNA, CDR2 SNTAGT. This CDR3 spans 15 amino acids. This CDR3 is CASKEGLGSTDTQYF. The CDR3 DNA reads TGTGCCAGCAAGGAAGGACTAGGGAGCACAGATACGCAGTATTTT.

V is TRBV30 and J is TRBJ2-3; D remains ambiguous. The CDR3 length is 14 residues. The ends were cut back, 0 bases at V and 6 bases at J, with 13 bases in the middle. CDR1 and CDR2 (germline): GTSNPN, SVGIG (reference sequence). CDR3 coding DNA: TGTGCCTGGAGTGTCGGCACTTCTAGGGATACGCAGTATTTT. Translation: CAWSVGTSRDTQYF.

This chain uses TRBV7-2 with TRBJ2-5, with 13 bases lining up with TRBD2. Germline CDR1 and CDR2: SGHTA and FQGNSA. The CDR3 contains 14 residues. The trim removed 5 bases at V and 6 bases at J, leaving 3 bases unmatched. In DNA form, the CDR3 reads TGTGCCAGCAGCCGGACTAGCGGGGGTCAGACCCAGTACTTC. Amino acid sequence: CASSRTSGGQTQYF.

The chain combines TRBV7-5 with TRBJ1-4; the table's D call, TRBD1, was not checked against the DNA. TRBV7-5 is a pseudogene segment. CDR3 size: 15 residues. DNA for the CDR3: TGTGCCAGAAGCTTAGACAGGGCGCCTAATGAAAAACTGTTTTTT. As protein: CARSLDRAPNEKLFF.

This clone was picked up one time. CDR3 sequence (DNA): TGTGCCAGCAGCCCGTCGGGACAGGGAGAAAAGAGCGAGCAGTACGTC. Protein: CASSPSGQGEKSEQYV. This chain uses TRBV7-9 with TRBJ2-7; 9 bases are a match to TRBD1. Germline-derived CDR1 and CDR2 are SEHNR and FQNEAQ (reference sequence). This CDR3 has 16 residues. V lost 5 bases, J lost 6 bases, and 14 bases stayed unmatched.

The J gene is TRBJ2-3, the V gene TRBV6-5; D may be TRBD1 (5 bases). V was pared by 5 bases and J by 4 bases, with 16 bases between. The CDR3 spans 15 residues. The V gene's germline CDR1 is MNHEY and CDR2 SVGAGI. CDR3 region: CASSPQGGLSDTQYF. CDR3 DNA sequence: TGTGCCAGCAGTCCCCAGGGCGGTCTTTCAGATACGCAGTATTTT.

This clone was seen more than once but under ten times. The chain combines TRBV23-1 with TRBJ2-7, with D possibly matching TRBD2 (5 bases). TRBV23-1 is classed as an ORF, of uncertain function. The CDR3 totals 15 residues. V lost 6 bases to trimming and J lost 3 bases, with 18 bases between them. The CDR3 loop is CASRPLGESVYEQYV. CDR3 bases: TGCGCCAGCAGACCCCTCGGGGAGTCGGTCTACGAGCAGTACGTC.

This chain connects TRBV12-3 or TRBV12-4 to TRBJ1-1, with D uncertain. The V end was cut by 2 bases, the J end by 2 bases, with 6 bases between. CDR3 length: 13 residues. DNA of the CDR3: TGTGCCAGCAGTTTAAGCCTCAACACTGAAGCTTTCTTT. Amino acid sequence: CASSLSLNTEAFF.

This sequence joins TRBV27 and TRBJ1-2; TRBD1 matches 8 bases. The CDR3 runs 16 residues. V lost 5 bases and J lost 5; bases outside the gene matches: 13. Germline CDR1 MNHEY, CDR2 SMNVEV (reference sequence). The CDR3 nucleotides read TGTGCCAGCAGTCCAATAGCGGACGGACAGGGATATGGCTACACCTTC. This sequence encodes CASSPIADGQGYGYTF.

CDR3 DNA sequence: TGTGCCTTCCGACCGGGACAGGGATTAATCTATGGCTACACCTTC. Amino acid sequence: CAFRPGQGLIYGYTF. The V call is TRBV30, the J call TRBJ1-2; 9 bases are shared with TRBD1. After removal of 7 bases from V and 4 bases from J, the junction contained 13 bases not matched to a gene. Germline values: CDR1 GTSNPN, CDR2 SVGIG (reference sequence). CDR3 length: 15 residues.

This rearrangement joins TRBV10-3 to TRBJ2-7; 9 bases line up with TRBD1. Germline values: CDR1 ENHRY, CDR2 SYGVKD. The CDR3 consists of 15 residues. The V gene end was trimmed by 7 bases and the J gene end by 0 bases; junction bases not matched to a gene: 7. The CDR3 DNA sequence: TGTGCCATCATTAAGGAACAGGGGGCCTCCTACGAGCAGTACGTC. It codes for CAIIKEQGASYEQYV.

The V and J genes are TRBV25-1 and TRBJ1-2; D is unresolved. CDR1 is MGHDK, CDR2 SYGVNS, per germline. CDR3 length: 18 residues. Trimming pared 3 bases from V and 4 bases from J, leaving 24 bases between. This chain's CDR3 is CASSDHLAEGREGYGYTF. The CDR3 DNA follows: TGTGCCAGCAGTGATCATCTGGCGGAAGGGCGGGAAGGCTATGGCTACACCTTC.

As to this clone: The same CDR3 arises from other DNA sequences in this sample as well. V usage is TRBV7-9 and J usage is TRBJ2-2; D is uncertain. This CDR3 is built from 12 residues. V was trimmed by 3 bases and J by 6 bases, leaving 5 bases between them. Germline V CDR1 and CDR2: SEHNR, FQNEAQ (reference sequence). Here the CDR3 reads CASSFSAGELFF. CDR3 coding DNA: TGTGCCAGCAGCTTCAGCGCCGGGGAGCTGTTTTTT. Full variable domain (remainder filled in from reference TRBV7-9 and TRBJ2-2): DTGVSQNPRHKITKRGQNVTFRCDPISEHNRLYWYRQTLGQGPEFLTYFQNEAQLEKSRLLSDRFSAERPKGSFSTLEIQRTEQGDSAMYLCASSFSAGELFFGEGSRLTVL.

J is TRBJ2-3 and V is TRBV30; D possibly corresponds to TRBD2 (6 bases). The V and J ends lost 0 bases and 2 bases respectively, with 12 bases between them. The CDR3 covers 15 residues. Germline-derived CDR1 and CDR2 are GTSNPN and SVGIG (reference sequence). CDR3 amino acids: CAWSVLGLYTDTQYF. The CDR3 DNA sequence: TGTGCCTGGAGTGTACTCGGACTATACACAGATACGCAGTATTTT.

The chain joins TRBV10-1 to TRBJ1-5; no clear D. The V gene lost 7 bases and the J gene lost 4 bases, with 8 bases spanning the gap. Looked up from germline, CDR1 is WNHNN and CDR2 is SYGVQD (reference sequence). This CDR3 comprises 12 residues. CDR3 sequence reads: CASTLSNQPQHF. In DNA form, the CDR3 reads TGCGCCAGCACTCTGAGTAATCAGCCCCAGCATTTT.

This chain connects TRBV7-8 to TRBJ1-1; 8 bases agree with TRBD1. The junction had 12 bases not matched to a gene; V was cut back by 2 bases and J by 1 base. This CDR3 region has 18 residues. Germline CDR1 SGHVS, CDR2 FQNEAQ. CDR3 region: CASSLTFTGGSGNTEAFF. The CDR3 DNA reads as TGTGCCAGCAGCTTAACATTCACAGGGGGAAGCGGGAACACTGAAGCTTTCTTT.

The V call is TRBV28, the J call TRBJ1-5; D gene ambiguous. Trimming left V 1 base short and J 1 base short, with 14 bases between. Germline V gene data show CDR1 as MDHEN and CDR2 as SYDVKM. The CDR3 is 17 amino acids. The CDR3 DNA sequence: TGTGCCAGCAGTTTATTCCCAACCGGGATAAGCAATCAGCCCCAGCATTTT. This codes for CASSLFPTGISNQPQHF.

This chain connects TRBV24-1 to TRBJ2-1; D perhaps matches TRBD1 (7 bases). The CDR3 loop spans 16 amino acids. V lost 9 bases to trimming and J lost 1 base, with 18 bases between them. Germline V CDR1 and CDR2: KGHDR, SFDVKD. The CDR3 DNA sequence: TGTGCCACCTCACCCAGGGGGGCCCCGTCCTACAATGAGCAGTTCTTC. Translated, it gives CATSPRGAPSYNEQFF.

The rearrangement links TRBV6-5 to TRBJ1-6; tentative D call: TRBD1 (6 bases). Trimming stripped 8 bases from V and 7 bases from J, with 15 bases between. There are 14 residues in the CDR3. Germline V gene lookup returns CDR1 MNHEY and CDR2 SVGAGI. CDR3 amino acids: CASDRGAGNSPLHF. The CDR3 DNA reads as TGTGCCAGCGATCGGGGGGCTGGGAATTCACCCCTCCACTTT.

The chain uses TRBV5-6 and TRBJ1-4, with unresolved D. The CDR3 is made up of 13 amino acids. The germline V gene has CDR1 SGHDT and CDR2 YYEEEE. V shed 4 bases and J shed 5 bases, with 9 bases lying between them. CDR3 DNA: TGTGCCAGCAGCCCCACGGGGAATGAAAAACTGTTTTTT. Translating gives CASSPTGNEKLFF.

The rearrangement links TRBV3-1 (or the pseudogene TRBV3-2) to TRBJ2-1, with 8 bases matching TRBD2. Per germline, CDR1 LGHDT and CDR2 YNNKEL (reference sequence). The CDR3 spans 16 residues. After removal of 0 bases from V and 7 bases from J, the junction contained 8 bases not matched to a gene. CDR3 in DNA: TGTGCCAGCAGCCAAGATTTCGCGGGGGGTGGAAATGAGCAGTTCTTC. Its protein is CASSQDFAGGGNEQFF.

This clone appeared once. The chain combines TRBV15 with TRBJ1-1, with 7 bases lining up with TRBD1. Trimming cost V 1 base and J 5 bases; bases outside gene matches: 7. The germline gives CDR1 LNHNV, CDR2 YYDKDF (reference sequence). The CDR3 sequence is 15 residues long. CDR3 sequence: CATSRVEGAGTEAFF. The CDR3 DNA sequence: TGTGCCACCAGCAGAGTGGAGGGGGCTGGAACTGAAGCTTTCTTT.

The chain combines TRBV30 with TRBJ1-5, with 7 bases fitting TRBD1. Per germline, CDR1 GTSNPN and CDR2 SVGIG (reference sequence). The CDR3 sequence is 13 residues long. Trimming took 3 bases from V and 3 from J; bases not matched to a gene: 2. CDR3 loop: CAWRGQSNQPQHF. CDR3 DNA sequence: TGTGCCTGGAGGGGACAGTCCAATCAGCCCCAGCATTTT.